These T cell receptor beta chains were read from a single sample in a study of cytomegalovirus exposure and HLA in healthy donors. Assay: immunoSEQ multiplex PCR; the TCRdb copy retains only in-frame clones and omits some. The table lists some 150,000 clones, about four fifths of them singletons. Sequenced material: PBMCs. The receptors stem from a man aged 40-49 years in good health and CMV-seropositive. Both conserved end residues are part of each CDR3. The order of the fields is J gene, V gene, clone size, D gene, CDR3 DNA, CDR3 protein. A D gene is named only where the DNA matches it firmly. Size tells how often a clone was seen (once, few, many) or the class of an expanded clone, and some rows leave it out.

j_call: TRBJ2-1
v_call: TRBV6-4
clone_size: NA
d_call: TRBD1
cdr3_nt: TGTGCCAGCAGTGGCGACAGGGCCAACTACAATGAGCAGTTCTTC
cdr3_aa: CASSGDRANYNEQFF

j_call: TRBJ1-6
v_call: TRBV5-6
clone_size: once
d_call: TRBD1
cdr3_nt: TGTGCCAGCAGCTTGGTGGACAGGGGTGGCTCACCCCTCCACTTT
cdr3_aa: CASSLVDRGGSPLHF

j_call: TRBJ1-1
v_call: TRBV27
clone_size: NA
d_call: NA
cdr3_nt: TGTGCCAGCAGCCCCGGGGGAGGAGCGAACACTGAAGCTTTCTTT
cdr3_aa: CASSPGGGANTEAFF

j_call: TRBJ2-7
v_call: TRBV5-6
clone_size: NA
d_call: TRBD1
cdr3_nt: TGTGCCAGCAGTTCCGGACAGGGGAGGTACGAGCAGTACTTC
cdr3_aa: CASSSGQGRYEQYF

j_call: TRBJ2-7
v_call: TRBV4-3
clone_size: NA
d_call: TRBD1
cdr3_nt: TGCGCCAGCAGCACCGGGACAGTGTCGATCGAAGAGCAGTACTTC
cdr3_aa: CASSTGTVSIEEQYF

j_call: TRBJ2-7
v_call: TRBV5-1
clone_size: NA
d_call: NA
cdr3_nt: TGCGCCAGCAGCTGGTCAGGCATCCACGAGCAGTACTTC
cdr3_aa: CASSWSGIHEQYF

j_call: TRBJ2-1
v_call: TRBV2
clone_size: few
d_call: NA
cdr3_nt: TGTGCCAGCAGTTCGTACAGGGAGTTCTACAATGAGCAGTTCTTC
cdr3_aa: CASSSYREFYNEQFF

j_call: TRBJ1-1
v_call: TRBV7-9
clone_size: NA
d_call: TRBD1
cdr3_nt: TGTGCCAGCAGCTGGGGACAGGGGAGAATTCCTGAAGCTTTCTTT
cdr3_aa: CASSWGQGRIPEAFF

j_call: TRBJ2-1
v_call: TRBV10-3
clone_size: NA
d_call: TRBD2
cdr3_nt: TGTGCCATCAGTATTCTAGCGGGAGTCAGTGAGCAGTTCTTC
cdr3_aa: CAISILAGVSEQFF

j_call: TRBJ2-3
v_call: TRBV4-3
clone_size: NA
d_call: TRBD2
cdr3_nt: TGCGCCAGCAGCCAACTAGCGGGGGGGGGAAGAAATACGCAGTATTTT
cdr3_aa: CASSQLAGGGRNTQYF

j_call: TRBJ1-2
v_call: TRBV2
clone_size: NA
d_call: TRBD1
cdr3_nt: TGTGCCAGCAGGCCAGGGGGCGCCGGCTATGGCTACACCTTC
cdr3_aa: CASRPGGAGYGYTF

j_call: TRBJ2-1
v_call: TRBV7-6
clone_size: NA
d_call: NA
cdr3_nt: TGTGCCAGCAGCTTTCGGGGGTTTAGCTCCTACAATGAGCAGTTCTTC
cdr3_aa: CASSFRGFSSYNEQFF

j_call: TRBJ2-7
v_call: TRBV5-1
clone_size: NA
d_call: TRBD2
cdr3_nt: TGCGCCAGCAGCTTGGCCGGAGAGGCGGGGGGCCTCTACGAGCAGTACTTC
cdr3_aa: CASSLAGEAGGLYEQYF

j_call: TRBJ1-2
v_call: TRBV2
clone_size: NA
d_call: TRBD1
cdr3_nt: TGTGCCAGCAGTGATACAGGGGGAGACTATGGCTACACCTTC
cdr3_aa: CASSDTGGDYGYTF

j_call: TRBJ2-3
v_call: TRBV6-6
clone_size: NA
d_call: NA
cdr3_nt: TGTGCCAGCAGAACCCGCGGGCAGGTGCTCACAGATACGCAGTATTTT
cdr3_aa: CASRTRGQVLTDTQYF

j_call: TRBJ2-7
v_call: TRBV5-4
clone_size: NA
d_call: TRBD2
cdr3_nt: TGTGCCAGCAGCTTGGATCCTAGCGGGTTCTACGAGCAGTACTTC
cdr3_aa: CASSLDPSGFYEQYF

j_call: TRBJ1-2
v_call: TRBV28
clone_size: NA
d_call: NA
cdr3_nt: TGTGCCAGCAGTTCCACCTCGGGGGGGGGCCGACGTGGCTACACCTTC
cdr3_aa: CASSSTSGGGRRGYTF

j_call: TRBJ2-1
v_call: TRBV7-3
clone_size: NA
d_call: TRBD2
cdr3_nt: TGTGCCAGCAGCTTAGGTTTAGCGGGGGGAAATGAGCAGTTCTTC
cdr3_aa: CASSLGLAGGNEQFF

j_call: TRBJ2-1
v_call: TRBV29-1
clone_size: NA
d_call: TRBD2
cdr3_nt: TGCAGCGTTGAATGGACTAGCGCGAGCTCCTACAATGAGCAGTTCTTC
cdr3_aa: CSVEWTSASSYNEQFF

j_call: TRBJ2-7
v_call: TRBV29-1
clone_size: NA
d_call: NA
cdr3_nt: TGCAGCGTTGGGGGACACGGGGCGGCCTACGAGCAGTACTTC
cdr3_aa: CSVGGHGAAYEQYF

j_call: TRBJ2-3
v_call: TRBV7-9
clone_size: NA
d_call: NA
cdr3_nt: TGTGCCAGCAGCTACCAGGGTCCGCAGTATTTT
cdr3_aa: CASSYQGPQYF

j_call: TRBJ1-2
v_call: TRBV10-3
clone_size: NA
d_call: TRBD1
cdr3_nt: TGTGCCATCACCCGGGACAGGGGAGGGGATGGCTACACCTTC
cdr3_aa: CAITRDRGGDGYTF

j_call: TRBJ1-2
v_call: TRBV7-2
clone_size: NA
d_call: NA
cdr3_nt: TGTGCCAGCACCGTCTACGGGGGTTATGGCTACACCTTC
cdr3_aa: CASTVYGGYGYTF

j_call: TRBJ2-3
v_call: TRBV29-1
clone_size: NA
d_call: TRBD2
cdr3_nt: TGCAGCGTTGGGGGGGGTGCGGACACAGATACGCAGTATTTT
cdr3_aa: CSVGGGADTDTQYF

j_call: TRBJ1-1
v_call: TRBV19
clone_size: NA
d_call: NA
cdr3_nt: TGTGCCAGTAGTATTTTGGGGGACTTGAACACTGAAGCTTTCTTT
cdr3_aa: CASSILGDLNTEAFF

j_call: TRBJ2-6
v_call: TRBV29-1
clone_size: NA
d_call: NA
cdr3_nt: TGCAGCGCCGCGGGCGATACTGGGGCCAACGTCCTGACTTTC
cdr3_aa: CSAAGDTGANVLTF

j_call: TRBJ1-2
v_call: TRBV7-9
clone_size: once
d_call: TRBD1
cdr3_nt: TGTGCCAGCAGCTTAAGGGACAGGGCCTACACCTTC
cdr3_aa: CASSLRDRAYTF

j_call: TRBJ1-2
v_call: TRBV7-2
clone_size: NA
d_call: TRBD1
cdr3_nt: TGTGCCAGCAGCTTCCGCAGGGGGTATGGCTACACCTTC
cdr3_aa: CASSFRRGYGYTF

j_call: TRBJ1-6
v_call: TRBV19
clone_size: NA
d_call: NA
cdr3_nt: TGTGCCAGTAGCTTAGTGGGGGGACCCCTCCACTTT
cdr3_aa: CASSLVGGPLHF

j_call: TRBJ2-2
v_call: TRBV27
clone_size: NA
d_call: TRBD2
cdr3_nt: TGTGCCAGCAGTTTCCGACCTAGCGGGGGTGCGAACACCGGGGAGCTGTTTTTT
cdr3_aa: CASSFRPSGGANTGELFF

j_call: TRBJ2-7
v_call: TRBV2
clone_size: NA
d_call: TRBD1
cdr3_nt: TGTGCCAGACTAGACCGGGACAGGGGTTACGAGCAGTACTTC
cdr3_aa: CARLDRDRGYEQYF

j_call: TRBJ1-2
v_call: TRBV19
clone_size: NA
d_call: NA
cdr3_nt: TGTGCCAGTAACCCCACTTGGGGCGGATACTATGGCTACACCTTC
cdr3_aa: CASNPTWGGYYGYTF

j_call: TRBJ1-2
v_call: TRBV6-5
clone_size: NA
d_call: TRBD1
cdr3_nt: TGTGCCAGCAGCTACTCCGGGACAGCTGGCTACACCTTC
cdr3_aa: CASSYSGTAGYTF

j_call: TRBJ2-7
v_call: TRBV5-4
clone_size: NA
d_call: NA
cdr3_nt: TGTGCCAGCAGCTTGGACGGTTACGAGCAGTACTTC
cdr3_aa: CASSLDGYEQYF

j_call: TRBJ1-4
v_call: TRBV9
clone_size: NA
d_call: NA
cdr3_nt: TGTGCCAGCAGCGTAGGAGGGTACACTAATGAAAAACTGTTTTTT
cdr3_aa: CASSVGGYTNEKLFF

j_call: TRBJ2-1
v_call: TRBV6-1
clone_size: NA
d_call: NA
cdr3_nt: TGTGCCAGCAGTCCCTACAGTGAGCAGTTCTTC
cdr3_aa: CASSPYSEQFF

j_call: TRBJ2-5
v_call: TRBV5-4
clone_size: NA
d_call: NA
cdr3_nt: TGTGCCAGCAGCATAGGACAGCGAGAGACCCAGTACTTC
cdr3_aa: CASSIGQRETQYF

j_call: TRBJ2-7
v_call: TRBV5-1
clone_size: NA
d_call: NA
cdr3_nt: TGCGCCAGCAGCTTGTCTTGGGAGCTCCTCGAGCAGTACTTC
cdr3_aa: CASSLSWELLEQYF

j_call: TRBJ2-2
v_call: TRBV6-4
clone_size: NA
d_call: NA
cdr3_nt: TGTGCCAGCAGTCCCCGGGGAGGATTGACTACCGGGGAGCTGTTTTTT
cdr3_aa: CASSPRGGLTTGELFF

j_call: TRBJ2-5
v_call: TRBV6-1
clone_size: NA
d_call: TRBD1
cdr3_nt: TGTGCCAGCTTCCAGGGGGAAAAAGAGACCCAGTACTTC
cdr3_aa: CASFQGEKETQYF